The source of this T cell receptor (beta chain) is a study of blood T cell repertoires in COVID-19. Study background: Sources were T cells, B-cell-depleted T cells, or PBMCs; the material itself was cDNA or gDNA.

Sequencing was performed with immunoSEQ multiplex PCR; in TCRdb, only in-frame clones are kept and a portion is missing. Of approximately 91,000 clones listed, about 80% were seen once; the top ten hold over 6.5%. The sequence came from a man aged 65 to 85 with acute or convalescent COVID-19. Sequencing was carried out using peripheral blood.

In nucleotides, the CDR3 is TGTGCCAGTAGCTATTTTACTGGACAGGGTTATGGCTACACCTTC. This encodes CASSYFTGQGYGYTF. V gene TRBV19 combines with J gene TRBJ1-2; 8 bases align to TRBD1. This CDR3 is 15 amino acids long. V lost 6 bases to trimming and J lost 5 bases; unmatched junction nucleotides: 11. In germline, CDR1 is LNHDA, CDR2 SQIVND (reference sequence).